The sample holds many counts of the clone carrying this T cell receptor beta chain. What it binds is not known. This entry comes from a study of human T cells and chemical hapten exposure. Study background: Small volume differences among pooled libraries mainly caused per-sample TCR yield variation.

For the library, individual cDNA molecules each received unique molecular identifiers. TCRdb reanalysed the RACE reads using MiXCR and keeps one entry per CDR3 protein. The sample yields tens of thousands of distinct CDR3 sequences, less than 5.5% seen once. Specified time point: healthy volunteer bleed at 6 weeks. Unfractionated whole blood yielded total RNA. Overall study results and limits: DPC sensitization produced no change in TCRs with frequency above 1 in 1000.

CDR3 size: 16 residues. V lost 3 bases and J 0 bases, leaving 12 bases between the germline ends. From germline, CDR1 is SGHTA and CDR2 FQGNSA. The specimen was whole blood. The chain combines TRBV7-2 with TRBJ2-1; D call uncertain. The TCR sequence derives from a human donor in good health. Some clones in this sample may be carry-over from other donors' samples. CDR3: CASSFAWESSYNEQFF. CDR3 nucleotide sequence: TGTGCCAGCAGCTTTGCCTGGGAAAGCTCCTACAATGAGCAGTTCTTC. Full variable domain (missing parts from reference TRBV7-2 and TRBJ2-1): GAGVSQSPSNKVTEKGKDVELRCDPISGHTALYWYRQSLGQGLEFLIYFQGNSAPDKSGLPSDRFSAERTGGSVSTLTIQRTQQEDSAVYLCASSFAWESSYNEQFFGPGTRLTVL.